The 30 T cell receptor beta chains in this list originate from one sample, sequenced in a study of cytomegalovirus exposure and HLA in healthy donors. The PCR used 60 Vbeta and 13 Jbeta primers. The table came from immunoSEQ multiplex PCR; TCRdb's copy has only in-frame clones and leaves some out. Of some 30,000 clones in the sample, 40% to 50% were seen once. The specimen sequenced was PBMCs. The receptor source for this set is a woman aged 45-65 years in good health and CMV-seronegative.

V is TRBV19 and J is TRBJ1-2, with 9 bases identical to TRBD1. Trimming took 3 bases from V and 5 from J; bases not matched to a gene: 4. CDR3 length: 14 residues. The V gene's germline CDR1 is LNHDA and CDR2 SQIVND (reference sequence). CDR3 nucleotide sequence: TGTGCCAGTAGTATCACAGGGGGCGCGTATGGCTACACCTTC. It yields the protein CASSITGGAYGYTF.

The rearrangement joins TRBV2 to TRBJ1-2; no definite D call. Deletions cut 11 bases from V and 3 bases from J, with 13 bases between. Germline CDR1 and CDR2: SNHLY and FYNNEI. The CDR3 extends over 12 amino acids. The CDR3 sequence: CAGLRSDYGYTF. The CDR3 region has the DNA TGTGCCGGACTTCGATCCGACTATGGCTACACCTTC. Combining the CDR3 with reference TRBV2 and TRBJ1-2 gives the whole variable domain EPEVTQTPSHQVTQMGQEVILRCVPISNHLYFYWYRQILGQKVEFLVSFYNNEISEKSEIFDDQFSVERPDGSNFTLKIRSTKLEDSAMYFCAGLRSDYGYTFGSGTRLTVV.

This clone has more than one count but fewer than ten. The chain carries TRBV10-3 and TRBJ1-2; D is perhaps TRBD1 (6 bases). Trimming cost V 6 bases and J 7 bases, with 12 bases left between them. Germline CDR1 ENHRY, CDR2 SYGVKD. The CDR3 runs to 12 residues. The CDR3 DNA sequence: TGTGCCATCAGCCCACAGGGTACTGGCTACACCTTC. This translates into CAISPQGTGYTF.

The V and J genes are TRBV5-1 and TRBJ1-2; 9 bases are shared with TRBD1. In germline, CDR1 is SGHRS, CDR2 YFSETQ. V lost 3 bases and J lost 10; bases outside the gene matches: 10. The CDR3 covers 14 residues. CDR3 in amino acids: CASSSSGTGIYYTF. CDR3 DNA: TGCGCCAGCAGCTCTTCCGGGACAGGGATCTACTACACCTTC.

This clone has a handful of counts. The chain carries TRBV11-3 and TRBJ2-2, with D possibly being TRBD2 (7 bases). This CDR3 is built from 15 residues. From germline, CDR1 is SGHNT and CDR2 YENEEA. V was pared by 6 bases and J by 4 bases, with 15 bases between. The CDR3 loop is CASRGGAASTGELFF. CDR3 bases: TGTGCCAGCAGGGGGGGGGCAGCTTCCACCGGGGAGCTGTTTTTT.

The chain employs TRBV19 and TRBJ1-2; weak D call: TRBD1 (6 bases). Per the germline V gene, CDR1 is LNHDA and CDR2 is SQIVND (reference sequence). V lost 4 bases and J 1 base, leaving 10 bases between the germline ends. The CDR3 extends over 14 amino acids. CDR3 bases: TGTGCCAGTAGTACGAGGACAGATAACTATGGCTACACCTTC. Amino acid sequence: CASSTRTDNYGYTF.

This chain joins TRBV5-8 and TRBJ2-3; tentative D call: TRBD2 (6 bases). The germline CDR1 and CDR2 sequences are SGHTS and YDEGEE. Trimming took off 0 bases at V and 2 bases at J, with 13 bases between the two ends. CDR3 size: 16 residues. CDR3 nucleotide sequence: TGTGCCAGCAGCTTGGGGGAGGCCACCTACACAGATACGCAGTATTTT. It specifies CASSLGEATYTDTQYF.

This clone was seen more than once but under ten times. The chain couples TRBV9 to TRBJ2-7, with 10 nucleotides matching TRBD1. This CDR3 has 15 residues. V shed 4 bases, J shed 6 bases, and the junction held 10 bases outside the gene matches. The germline V gene has CDR1 SGDLS and CDR2 YYNGEE. For the CDR3, the DNA is TGTGCCAGCAGCCCGAGGACAGGGGGGGACGGCGAGCAGTACTTC. Protein: CASSPRTGGDGEQYF.

The rearrangement uses TRBV10-3 and TRBJ2-5; 7 bases are a match to TRBD1. CDR3 length: 15 residues. Germline V gene sequence: CDR1 ENHRY, CDR2 SYGVKD. Unmatched junction bases numbered 8, after V lost 5 bases and J lost 2 bases. The CDR3: CAISPATGSQETQYF. The DNA for the CDR3 is TGTGCCATCAGTCCCGCGACAGGGTCGCAAGAGACCCAGTACTTC.

In DNA form, the CDR3 reads TGTGCCAGCAGCCCACACCAGCGTGAAGCTTTCTTT. Amino acid sequence: CASSPHQREAFF. This chain links TRBV28 with TRBJ1-1; D unclear. The CDR3 totals 12 residues. V lost 6 bases to trimming and J lost 7 bases, with 12 bases between them. Germline values: CDR1 MDHEN, CDR2 SYDVKM.

This clone was counted a few times. The chain uses TRBV12-5 and TRBJ2-7; the D gene is possibly TRBD2 (6 bases). The CDR3 length is 17 residues. CDR1 LGHNT and CDR2 FRNRAP come from the germline V gene. V dropped 1 base and J dropped 2 bases, with 18 bases sitting between them. The DNA of the CDR3 is TGTGCTAGTGGTTTGGCCGGTACTGGGACTCCTGCCTACGAGCAGTACTTC. This sequence encodes CASGLAGTGTPAYEQYF.

The genes are TRBV7-9 and TRBJ2-7; D uncertain. CDR3 size: 12 residues. Looked up from germline, CDR1 is SEHNR and CDR2 is FQNEAQ (reference sequence). V was pared by 1 base and J by 5 bases, with 6 bases between. This CDR3 is CASSLDENEQYF. Written as DNA, the CDR3 is TGTGCCAGCAGCTTAGATGAGAACGAGCAGTACTTC.

The chain recombines TRBV5-6 with TRBJ2-2, with 13 bases fitting TRBD2. The trim removed 4 bases at V and 0 bases at J, leaving 3 bases unmatched. Per the germline V gene, CDR1 is SGHDT and CDR2 is YYEEEE. The CDR3 contains 17 residues. This chain's CDR3 is CASSPTSGRANTGELFF. In nucleotides, the CDR3 is TGTGCCAGCAGCCCTACTAGCGGGAGGGCGAACACCGGGGAGCTGTTTTTT.

This clone was detected once. This chain uses TRBV7-8 with TRBJ1-4; D possibly corresponds to TRBD1 (6 bases). The germline CDR1 and CDR2 sequences are SGHVS and FQNEAQ. Between the trimmed V and J ends, which lost 5 bases and 2 bases, there was a span of 15 bases. The CDR3 is 16 residues long. The CDR3 here is CASSLDYTGTNEKLFF. For the CDR3, the DNA is TGTGCCAGCAGCCTAGATTACACAGGGACTAATGAAAAACTGTTTTTT.

The chain links TRBV19 to TRBJ2-2, with TRBD2 identical over 8 bases. Germline trimming cut 3 bases from V and 7 bases from J; bases unmatched to any gene: 4. Germline V CDR1 and CDR2: LNHDA, SQIVND (reference sequence). CDR3 length: 14 amino acids. The CDR3 is CASSIVGGVGELFF. DNA of the CDR3: TGTGCCAGTAGTATCGTCGGGGGGGTCGGGGAGCTGTTTTTT.

As regards this clone: A junction end diverges from the germline sequence, so it may reflect a read error. Other nucleotide sequences from this sample produce the same CDR3. The chain combines TRBV27 with TRBJ2-7, with TRBD1 as a possible D gene (6 bases). Germline V CDR1 and CDR2: MNHEY, SMNVEV (reference sequence). This CDR3 contains 13 residues. In nucleotides, the CDR3 is TGTGCCAGCACGAGGGGACAAACCTACGAGCAATACTTC. It translates to CASTRGQTYEQYF.

V and J are TRBV18 and TRBJ2-7; TRBD1 agrees at 8 bases. Germline V gene lookup returns CDR1 KGHSH and CDR2 LQKENI. V was clipped by 2 bases and J by 4 bases; unmatched bases: 7. The CDR3 has 15 residues. CDR3 sequence reads: CASSPTQGVAYEQYF. Here the CDR3 DNA reads TGTGCCAGCTCACCAACACAGGGGGTGGCGTACGAGCAGTACTTC.

The sample holds a few counts of this clone. The J gene is TRBJ2-7, the V gene TRBV30, with 11 bases aligning to TRBD2. Unmatched junction bases numbered 10, after V lost 3 bases and J lost 6 bases. The CDR3 runs to 15 residues. The germline gives CDR1 GTSNPN, CDR2 SVGIG (reference sequence). CDR3 DNA sequence: TGTGCCTGGAGCCCACCGGGACTAGCGGCCATCGAGCAGTACTTC. Translating gives CAWSPPGLAAIEQYF.

This clone was picked up a small number of times. V is TRBV14 and J is TRBJ1-2; D is unresolved. CDR3 length equals 17 residues. Germline V lookup: CDR1 SGHDN, CDR2 FVKESK. Trimming took 4 bases from V and 4 from J, leaving 22 bases between them. CDR3 amino acids: CASSRSHSYPAGYGYTF. The CDR3 nucleotides are TGTGCCAGCAGCCGAAGTCATTCATACCCCGCCGGCTATGGCTACACCTTC.

This clone was seen only a few times. V is TRBV7-9 and J is TRBJ2-3; tentative D call: TRBD2 (5 bases). The V end was cut by 5 bases, the J end by 2 bases, with 14 bases between. Germline V gives CDR1 SEHNR, CDR2 FQNEAQ (reference sequence). The CDR3 covers 15 residues. DNA for the CDR3: TGTGCCAGCAGCCCAAAGCGGAGATTCACAGATACGCAGTATTTT. Protein sequence: CASSPKRRFTDTQYF.

This clone was recorded only once. V is TRBV28 and J is TRBJ2-7; D is perhaps TRBD2 (6 bases). V lost 4 bases and J 2 bases, leaving 12 bases between the germline ends. Germline CDR1 reads MDHEN; CDR2 reads SYDVKM. This CDR3 comprises 14 residues. The CDR3 sequence is CASSYSGNTYEQYF. In nucleotides, the CDR3 is TGTGCCAGCAGTTATAGCGGAAACACCTACGAGCAGTACTTC.

The genes are TRBV7-9 and TRBJ2-5; 7 bases align to TRBD1. Germline V gene sequence: CDR1 SEHNR, CDR2 FQNEAQ (reference sequence). This CDR3 comprises 15 residues. V lost 1 base, J lost 0 bases, and 2 bases stayed unmatched. The CDR3 reads CASSLGDRYQETQYF. The CDR3 region has the DNA TGTGCCAGCAGCTTAGGGGACAGATACCAAGAGACCCAGTACTTC. The full variable domain, completed using reference TRBV7-9 and TRBJ2-5, is DTGVSQNPRHKITKRGQNVTFRCDPISEHNRLYWYRQTLGQGPEFLTYFQNEAQLEKSRLLSDRFSAERPKGSFSTLEIQRTEQGDSAMYLCASSLGDRYQETQYFGPGTRLLVL.

This clone was recorded once. The CDR3 DNA follows: TGTGCCAGCAGCCCCGACAGGGGGGCCAATGAGCAGTTCTTC. Its protein is CASSPDRGANEQFF. The chain combines TRBV7-3 with TRBJ2-1, with 9 nucleotides matching TRBD1. Germline V gene sequence: CDR1 SGHTA, CDR2 FQGTGA. V was clipped by 5 bases and J by 6 bases; unmatched bases: 5. The CDR3 is 14 residues long.

This chain connects TRBV20-1 to TRBJ2-3, with D hard to call. V lost 5 bases and J 8 bases, leaving 8 bases between the germline ends. Germline V lookup: CDR1 DFQATT, CDR2 SNEGSKA (reference sequence). CDR3 size: 10 residues. Written as DNA, the CDR3 is TGCAGTGCTCATGCCGGTACGCAGTATTTT. The encoded protein is CSAHAGTQYF.

CDR3 in DNA: TGTGCCAGCAGCTTAGTACAGACCTCCTACAATGAGCAGTTCTTC. This encodes CASSLVQTSYNEQFF. The chain joins TRBV11-2 to TRBJ2-1; D remains unclear. The V gene lost 1 base and the J gene lost 0 bases, with 7 bases spanning the gap. CDR1 is SGHAT and CDR2 is FQNNGV in the germline V gene. The CDR3 runs 15 residues.

V is TRBV11-3 and J is TRBJ2-1; 8 bases line up with TRBD1. The CDR3 runs 16 residues. V shed 1 base and J 3 bases; nucleotides not matched to a gene: 5. Germline CDR1 is SGHNT and CDR2 is YENEEA. DNA of the CDR3: TGTGCCAGCAGCTTAGGACAGGGGCGACGCTACAATGAGCAGTTCTTC. Its protein product is CASSLGQGRRYNEQFF.

This chain joins TRBV7-8 and TRBJ1-6; 7 bases are shared with TRBD1. Per germline, CDR1 SGHVS and CDR2 FQNEAQ. The trim removed 2 bases at V and 8 bases at J, leaving 9 bases unmatched. The CDR3 is 16 residues long. The CDR3 DNA follows: TGTGCCAGCAGCTTACCTAGGGGGCCCGGAGATTCACCCCTCCACTTT. Translated: CASSLPRGPGDSPLHF.

This clone showed up just a few times. The chain links TRBV7-8 to TRBJ1-2; a weak D match, TRBD1 (5 bases). Trimming pared 1 base from V and 4 bases from J, leaving 10 bases between. The CDR3 has 14 amino acids. Germline V gene data show CDR1 as SGHVS and CDR2 as FQNEAQ. CDR3 protein: CASSLVGQGYGYTF. For the CDR3, the DNA is TGTGCCAGCAGCTTAGTTGGGCAGGGCTATGGCTACACCTTC.

The chain is built from TRBV10-2 and TRBJ1-1, with TRBD1 matching 10 bases. J lost 4 bases, V lost 6 bases, and 2 bases had no gene match. Per the germline V gene, CDR1 is WSHSY and CDR2 is SAAADI. This CDR3 is built from 13 residues. The CDR3 sequence: CASRGTGVTEAFF. The CDR3 nucleotides are TGCGCCAGCAGAGGGACAGGGGTCACTGAAGCTTTCTTT.

In this sample, this clone turned up a few times. This sequence joins TRBV5-1 and TRBJ1-2; 10 nucleotides agree with TRBD1. CDR3 size: 17 residues. The junction had 16 bases not matched to a gene; V was cut back by 7 bases and J by 4 bases. Germline V gene sequence: CDR1 SGHRS, CDR2 YFSETQ. The CDR3 region is CASAAETGGVWSYGYTF. The CDR3 bases are TGCGCCAGCGCCGCGGAGACAGGGGGCGTGTGGAGCTATGGCTACACCTTC.